This TCR beta chain was identified in a study of shared clonotypes between healthy human individuals. Those who donated were healthy HIV-negative adults, with no recent acute infections or vaccinations reported. V dropped 4 bases and J dropped 4; count of bases not matched to a gene: 8. CDR1 and CDR2 from the germline V gene are SQVTM and ANQGSEA. CDR3 length equals 16 residues. This table comes from immunoSEQ multiplex PCR, and its TCRdb copy is limited to in-frame clones, with some not included. There are around 990,000 clones in the sample; 70% to 85% occur only once, and about 0.94% lies in the top ten.

The specimen sequenced was memory CD4+ T cells from PBMCs. Specified subset: CD45RA-negative fraction. The receptor comes from a man aged 18 to 35 in good health. Some clones in this sample may be carry-over from other donors' samples. This chain joins TRBV29-1 and TRBJ2-1, with 12 positions matching TRBD2. CDR3 amino acids: CSVGVLAGGPYNEQFF. CDR3 bases: TGCAGCGTTGGGGTCCTAGCGGGAGGGCCTTACAATGAGCAGTTCTTC.